The 24 T cell receptor beta chains reported below all come from one sample, sequenced in a study of cytomegalovirus exposure and HLA in healthy donors (dated by TCRdb to 2017 to 2019). The library came from the immunoSEQ multiplex PCR assay. Held by TCRdb, this immuneACCESS table contains in-frame sequences only and omits some clones. Under half of the omission traces to an unresolved V gene where checked; the cause of the rest is unknown. In all, the sample holds fewer than 250,000 clones, and less than 90% of those were seen once. The ten largest make up around 5.4% of the sample. Sequenced sample: PBMCs. These receptors originate from a woman younger than 30 in good health and CMV-seronegative.

The genes are TRBV2 and TRBJ2-7, with 9 bases lining up with TRBD1. V was pared by 8 bases and J by 1 base, with 12 bases of the junction left unmatched. CDR3 length: 16 residues. Germline values: CDR1 SNHLY, CDR2 FYNNEI. The CDR3 region has the DNA TGTGCCAGCTCCCCGTTTGGGGGACAGGGATCCTACGAGCAGTACTTC. It codes for CASSPFGGQGSYEQYF.

This sequence joins TRBV28 and TRBJ2-1, with D unclear. The CDR3 is 11 amino acids. The germline V and J ends were trimmed by 1 base and 15 bases, with 10 bases remaining between them. CDR1 and CDR2 from the germline V gene are MDHEN and SYDVKM. For the CDR3, the DNA is TGTGCCAGCAGTTTATATGGGTTTGCGTTCTTC. This gives the protein CASSLYGFAFF.

This sequence joins TRBV5-4 and TRBJ1-6, with D unclear. Germline CDR1 is SGHNT and CDR2 is YYREEE (reference sequence). Trimming took off 1 base at V and 6 bases at J, with 11 bases between the two ends. There are 15 residues in the CDR3. The CDR3 is CASSLTDSLNSPLHF. The CDR3 coding sequence is TGTGCCAGCAGCTTGACAGATTCTCTTAATTCACCCCTCCACTTT.

The rearrangement joins TRBV5-1 to TRBJ1-1; tentatively, D is TRBD1 (6 bases). The CDR3 totals 15 residues. V shed 0 bases and J shed 6 bases, with 15 bases lying between them. Germline loops: CDR1 SGHRS, CDR2 YFSETQ. CDR3 amino acids: CASSLGDPQGPEAFF. The DNA for the CDR3 is TGCGCCAGCAGCTTGGGGGACCCACAGGGACCTGAAGCTTTCTTT.

This clone was picked up one time. The chain recombines TRBV29-1 with TRBJ1-1, with D possibly TRBD1 on 5 matching bases. V was pared by 8 bases and J by 1 base, with 14 bases between. Germline assignment: CDR1 SQVTM and CDR2 ANQGSEA. The CDR3 is 13 amino acids. This chain's CDR3 is CSTPGRSNTEAFF. CDR3 nucleotides: TGCAGCACTCCGGGACGGTCGAACACTGAAGCTTTCTTT. The full variable domain, in which reference TRBV29-1 and TRBJ1-1 provide the parts outside the CDR3, is SAVISQKPSRDICQRGTSLTIQCQVDSQVTMMFWYRQQPGQSLTLIATANQGSEATYESGFVIDKFPISRPNLTFSTLTVSNMSPEDSSIYLCSTPGRSNTEAFFGQGTRLTVV.

This sequence joins TRBV7-9 and TRBJ1-1; no firm D call. This CDR3 has 15 amino acids. The V gene lost 5 bases and the J gene lost 2 bases, with 15 bases spanning the gap. The germline gives CDR1 SEHNR, CDR2 FQNEAQ (reference sequence). This chain's CDR3 is CASSLPRGTNTEAFF. CDR3 DNA sequence: TGTGCCAGCAGCCTCCCCCGGGGAACCAACACTGAAGCTTTCTTT.

V and J are TRBV27 and TRBJ1-5; possibly TRBD1 for D (6 bases). Germline-derived CDR1 and CDR2 are MNHEY and SMNVEV (reference sequence). V was trimmed by 5 bases and J by 4 bases, leaving 12 bases between them. The CDR3 covers 14 residues. The CDR3 coding sequence is TGTGCCAGCAGTAAACAGGGACCAAATCAGCCCCAGCATTTT. This translates into CASSKQGPNQPQHF.

The CDR3 reads CASSLDPDGNQPQHF. The DNA of the CDR3 is TGCGCCAGCAGCTTGGACCCCGACGGCAATCAGCCCCAGCATTTT. The chain employs TRBV5-1 and TRBJ1-5, with D uncertain. This CDR3 has 15 amino acids. Germline V gives CDR1 SGHRS, CDR2 YFSETQ. V was clipped by 0 bases and J by 2 bases, with 9 bases between them.

The chain has TRBV28 and TRBJ1-1; 7 nucleotides align to TRBD1. The CDR3 runs 15 residues. Germline-derived CDR1 and CDR2 are MDHEN and SYDVKM. Unmatched junction bases numbered 2, after V lost 1 base and J lost 0 bases. CDR3 in DNA: TGTGCCAGCAGTTTATTTGGGACAGTGAACACTGAAGCTTTCTTT. The encoded protein is CASSLFGTVNTEAFF.

The CDR3 bases are TGTGCCAGCTCACCACCGGCCAGGGAAGGAGTCTACACCTTC. This codes for CASSPPAREGVYTF. This chain links TRBV18 with TRBJ1-2; perhaps TRBD1 as D (5 bases). Looked up from germline, CDR1 is KGHSH and CDR2 is LQKENI. The germline V and J ends were trimmed by 0 bases and 10 bases, with 15 bases remaining between them. CDR3 length: 14 residues.

This clone was seen only a few times. The chain is built from TRBV12-5 and TRBJ2-2, with a tentative D call TRBD2 (5 bases). This CDR3 has 15 amino acids. V was shortened by 6 bases and J by 0 bases, with 11 bases between the two germline ends. Germline V gives CDR1 LGHNT, CDR2 FRNRAP. CDR3 amino acids: CASGSRVTNTGELFF. The CDR3 region has the DNA TGTGCTAGTGGGTCGAGGGTAACGAACACCGGGGAGCTGTTTTTT.

The V and J genes are TRBV6-5 and TRBJ2-7; D not certain. This CDR3 has 11 residues. V lost 6 bases and J lost 3, with 6 bases in between. CDR1 is MNHEY and CDR2 is SVGAGI in the germline V gene. The CDR3 coding sequence is TGTGCCAGCAGGACACACTACGAGCAGTACTTC. It is translated as CASRTHYEQYF.

This clone was seen a few times. This sequence joins TRBV27 and TRBJ1-2, with 7 bases identical to TRBD1. The germline V gene encodes CDR1 MNHEY and CDR2 SMNVEV (reference sequence). Losses at the gene ends were 4 bases for V and 4 bases for J; bases not matched to a gene: 15. The CDR3 contains 17 residues. CDR3 nucleotides: TGTGCCAGCAGTTCTCTCAGACAGGGAAGATCGTCCTATGGCTACACCTTC. This sequence encodes CASSSLRQGRSSYGYTF.

Note on this clone: The junction shows a germline mismatch at one end, possibly a read error. The chain uses TRBV7-7 and TRBJ2-3; D is uncertain. The CDR3 sequence is 13 residues long. Germline assignment: CDR1 SSHAT and CDR2 FNYEAQ (reference sequence). CDR3 nucleotides: TGTGCTAGCAGCTTGCCTGGGGCAGATACGCAGTATTTT. Amino acids: CASSLPGADTQYF.

The chain combines TRBV29-1 with TRBJ1-1, with D perhaps TRBD1 (5 bases). Trimming stripped 6 bases from V and 0 bases from J, with 20 bases between. The germline gives CDR1 SQVTM, CDR2 ANQGSEA. This CDR3 region has 16 residues. CDR3 in amino acids: CSVQTGALRMNTEAFF. CDR3 nucleotides: TGCAGCGTCCAAACAGGAGCCCTAAGAATGAACACTGAAGCTTTCTTT.

The V call is TRBV4-1, the J call TRBJ2-7; 13 nucleotides agree with TRBD2. J lost 12 bases, V lost 1 base, and 9 bases had no gene match. The germline V gene encodes CDR1 MGHRA and CDR2 YSYEKL. The CDR3 has 15 residues. CDR3 residues: CASSQAPGLAGDLYF. The CDR3 DNA reads TGCGCCAGCAGCCAAGCTCCCGGACTAGCGGGAGACCTGTACTTC.

The V call is TRBV15, the J call TRBJ2-7; 8 bases agree with TRBD2. The CDR3 contains 14 residues. Germline CDR1 LNHNV, CDR2 YYDKDF (reference sequence). V shed 1 base, J shed 6 bases, and the junction held 5 bases outside the gene matches. The CDR3 loop reads CATSRAGGNSEQYF. The CDR3 bases are TGTGCCACCAGCAGAGCGGGAGGGAACTCCGAGCAGTACTTC.

The chain is built from TRBV5-1 and TRBJ1-4, with D possibly matching TRBD1 (5 bases). The CDR3 is 16 residues long. The V end lost 6 bases, the J end lost 8 bases, and 23 bases lay between the germline ends. Per the germline V gene, CDR1 is SGHRS and CDR2 is YFSETQ. The CDR3 DNA reads TGCGCCAGCAACACCGGTGGGGGAGGGATTGGAGAAAAACTGTTTTTT. It is translated as CASNTGGGGIGEKLFF.

J is TRBJ1-3 and V is TRBV9, with TRBD1 as a possible D gene (5 bases). CDR1 is SGDLS and CDR2 is YYNGEE in the germline V gene. CDR3 length: 15 residues. Trimming removed 4 bases at V and 0 bases at J, with 11 bases between. CDR3 residues: CASSPETVSGNTIYF. The CDR3 DNA reads TGTGCCAGCAGCCCCGAGACAGTCTCTGGAAACACCATATATTTT.

V is TRBV29-1 and J is TRBJ1-5; D ambiguous. Germline CDR1 SQVTM, CDR2 ANQGSEA. The V and J ends lost 3 bases and 2 bases respectively, with 14 bases between them. This CDR3 contains 15 residues. CDR3: CSVDLDGPCNQPQHF. In nucleotides, the CDR3 is TGCAGCGTTGATCTGGACGGGCCGTGCAATCAGCCCCAGCATTTT.

This clone has just one count. J is TRBJ1-2 and V is TRBV5-1; 10 bases align to TRBD1. V shed 4 bases, J shed 3 bases, and the junction held 9 bases outside the gene matches. CDR1 is SGHRS and CDR2 is YFSETQ in the germline V gene. The CDR3 loop spans 16 amino acids. CDR3 amino acids: CASSLPTGGADYGYTF. CDR3 sequence (DNA): TGCGCCAGCAGCCTACCGACAGGGGGCGCCGACTATGGCTACACCTTC. Full variable domain (remainder filled in from reference TRBV5-1 and TRBJ1-2): KAGVTQTPRYLIKTRGQQVTLSCSPISGHRSVSWYQQTPGQGLQFLFEYFSETQRNKGNFPGRFSGRQFSNSRSEMNVSTLELGDSALYLCASSLPTGGADYGYTFGSGTRLTVV.

This clone was seen a single time. V usage is TRBV6-1 and J usage is TRBJ2-3; no clear D gene. Per the germline V gene, CDR1 is MNHNS and CDR2 is SASEGT. V dropped 3 bases and J dropped 0 bases, with 10 bases sitting between them. This CDR3 comprises 15 residues. Here the CDR3 DNA reads TGTGCCAGCAGTGACTTATCTTATAGCACAGATACGCAGTATTTT. It encodes CASSDLSYSTDTQYF.

The V gene is TRBV18, the J gene TRBJ1-5; D remains unclear. The CDR3 is 16 residues long. Germline CDR1 KGHSH, CDR2 LQKENI. The ends were cut back, 2 bases at V and 1 base at J, with 12 bases in the middle. CDR3: CASSPRRGFSNQPQHF. In nucleotides, the CDR3 is TGTGCCAGCTCACCAAGGCGGGGATTCAGCAATCAGCCCCAGCATTTT. The whole variable domain, remainder taken from reference TRBV18 and TRBJ1-5, is NAGVMQNPRHLVRRRGQEARLRCSPMKGHSHVYWYRQLPEEGLKFMVYLQKENIIDESGMPKERFSAEFPKEGPSILRIQQVVRGDSAAYFCASSPRRGFSNQPQHFGDGTRLSIL.

The chain joins TRBV6-1 to TRBJ1-2; 8 nucleotides match TRBD1. Germline CDR1 is MNHNS and CDR2 is SASEGT. V lost 0 bases to trimming and J lost 4 bases; unmatched junction nucleotides: 4. The CDR3 runs 15 residues. This chain's CDR3 is CASSEAGTGPYGYTF. The CDR3 DNA reads as TGTGCCAGCAGTGAAGCCGGGACAGGCCCCTATGGCTACACCTTC.